The 8 T cell receptor beta chains below were found in one sample sequenced in a study of CD8 T cells in Susac syndrome. Random hexamers primed reverse transcription of about 0.45 to 1 ug RNA. TCRdb passed the immunoSEQ multiplex PCR reads through MiXCR, listing each CDR3 protein once. This table holds some 170,000 distinct CDR3 sequences, about 95% found once. Material: CD4+ T cells from PBMCs. Source of these receptors: a human donor in good health.

The rearrangement joins TRBV7-9 to TRBJ2-5; no firm D call. The CDR3 runs 9 residues. V shed 6 bases and J shed 9 bases, with 5 bases lying between them. Germline assignment: CDR1 SEHNR and CDR2 FQNEAQ (reference sequence). CDR3 in amino acids: CASSEPQYF. In nucleotides, the CDR3 is TGTGCCAGCAGTGAGCCCCAGTACTTC.

CDR3 amino acids: CSVKQGADSYEQYF. The CDR3 nucleotides are TGCAGCGTGAAACAGGGGGCAGACTCCTACGAGCAGTACTTC. V is TRBV29-1 and J is TRBJ2-7; TRBD1 aligns across 9 bases. Germline assignment: CDR1 SQVTM and CDR2 ANQGSEA. V was clipped by 6 bases and J by 0 bases; unmatched bases: 6. The CDR3 has 14 amino acids.

The gene calls are TRBV29-1 and TRBJ2-3; TRBD1 might be the D (7 bases). CDR1 is SQVTM, CDR2 ANQGSEA, per germline. V lost 1 base, J lost 5 bases, and 16 bases lay in between. The CDR3 is 15 residues long. The CDR3: CSVEGGGGALDTQYF. CDR3 in DNA: TGCAGCGTTGAAGGAGGAGGGGGCGCGTTAGATACGCAGTATTTT.

The chain joins TRBV25-1 to TRBJ1-2; D unresolved. Germline loops: CDR1 MGHDK, CDR2 SYGVNS. The CDR3 extends over 16 amino acids. V gave up 0 bases and J gave up 4 bases, with 15 bases separating them. The CDR3 DNA follows: TGTGCCAGCAGTGAATACGAGGGAGGGTCGGGCTATGGCTACACCTTC. Its translation: CASSEYEGGSGYGYTF.

CDR3 DNA: TGTGCCACCAGCAGAGATCGGCCAGTTCTTCGCGGCTACACCTTC. This gives the protein CATSRDRPVLRGYTF. The rearrangement uses TRBV15 and TRBJ1-2; D gene unclear. Germline CDR1 LNHNV, CDR2 YYDKDF (reference sequence). This CDR3 is 15 amino acids long. Deletions cut 0 bases from V and 8 bases from J, with 16 bases between.

This rearrangement joins TRBV20-1 to TRBJ2-7, with a tentative D call TRBD2 (6 bases). V lost 4 bases to trimming and J lost 7 bases, with 26 bases between them. The CDR3 is 16 residues long. Germline CDR1 reads DFQATT; CDR2 reads SNEGSKA (reference sequence). The CDR3 region is CSATPAGRGRLEEQYF. In nucleotides, the CDR3 is TGCAGTGCTACCCCAGCGGGTCGGGGGAGATTAGAAGAGCAGTACTTC.

This clonotype was seen a handful of times. This rearrangement joins TRBV30 to TRBJ1-5; 7 bases map to TRBD1. The CDR3 covers 12 residues. Germline CDR1 is GTSNPN and CDR2 is SVGIG (reference sequence). V shed 5 bases and J 3 bases; nucleotides not matched to a gene: 1. The CDR3 bases are TGTGCCTGGGGACAGGCCAATCAGCCCCAGCATTTT. Encoded protein: CAWGQANQPQHF.

CDR3 protein: CASSYSIRESSHEQYF. The CDR3 DNA is TGTGCCAGCAGTTACTCCATCAGGGAATCGTCCCACGAGCAGTACTTC. This sequence joins TRBV6-6 and TRBJ2-7; the D gene is possibly TRBD1 (5 bases). V was pared by 0 bases and J by 5 bases, with 17 bases between. CDR1 is MNHNY and CDR2 is SVGAGI in the germline V gene (reference sequence). The CDR3 is 16 amino acids.